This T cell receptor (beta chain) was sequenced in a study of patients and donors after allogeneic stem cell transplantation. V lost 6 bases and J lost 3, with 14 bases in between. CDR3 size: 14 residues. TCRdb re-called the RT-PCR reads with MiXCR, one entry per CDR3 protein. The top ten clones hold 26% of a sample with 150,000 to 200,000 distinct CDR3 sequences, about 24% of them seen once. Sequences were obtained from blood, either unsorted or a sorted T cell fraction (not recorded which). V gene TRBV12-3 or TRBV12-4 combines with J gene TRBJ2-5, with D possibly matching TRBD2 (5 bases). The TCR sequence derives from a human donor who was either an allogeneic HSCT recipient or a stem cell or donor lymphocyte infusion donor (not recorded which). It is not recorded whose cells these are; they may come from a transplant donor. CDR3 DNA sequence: TGTGCCAGCAGCCCCCGCGGAGGAGAAGAGACCCAGTACTTC. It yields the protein CASSPRGGEETQYF.